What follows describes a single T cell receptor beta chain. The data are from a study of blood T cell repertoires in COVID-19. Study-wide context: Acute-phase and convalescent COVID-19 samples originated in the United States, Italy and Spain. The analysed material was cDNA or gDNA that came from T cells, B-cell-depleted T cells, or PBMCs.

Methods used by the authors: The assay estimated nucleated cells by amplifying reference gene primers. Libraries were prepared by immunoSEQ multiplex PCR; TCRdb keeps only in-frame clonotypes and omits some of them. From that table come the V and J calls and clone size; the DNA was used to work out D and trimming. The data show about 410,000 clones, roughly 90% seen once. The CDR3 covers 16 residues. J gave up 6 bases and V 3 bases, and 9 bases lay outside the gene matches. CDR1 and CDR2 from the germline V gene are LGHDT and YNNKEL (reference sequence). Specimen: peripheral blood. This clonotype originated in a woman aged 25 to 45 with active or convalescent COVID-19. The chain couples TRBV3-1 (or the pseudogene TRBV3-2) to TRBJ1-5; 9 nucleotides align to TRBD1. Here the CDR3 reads CASSHGDRAWGQPQHF. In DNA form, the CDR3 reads TGTGCCAGCAGCCACGGGGACAGGGCTTGGGGTCAGCCCCAGCATTTT.